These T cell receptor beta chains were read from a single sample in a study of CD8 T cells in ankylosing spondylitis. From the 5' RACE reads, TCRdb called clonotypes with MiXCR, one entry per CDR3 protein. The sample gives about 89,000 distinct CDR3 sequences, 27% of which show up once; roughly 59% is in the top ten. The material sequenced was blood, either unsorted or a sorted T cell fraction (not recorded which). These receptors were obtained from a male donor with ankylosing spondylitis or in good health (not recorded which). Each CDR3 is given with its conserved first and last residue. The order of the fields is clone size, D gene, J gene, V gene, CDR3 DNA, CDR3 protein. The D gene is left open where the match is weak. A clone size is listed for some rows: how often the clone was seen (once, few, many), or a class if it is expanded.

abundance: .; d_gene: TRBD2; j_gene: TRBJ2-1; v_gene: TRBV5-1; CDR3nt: TGCGCCAGCAGCTTAAGGACTAGCGGGGTCTACAATGAGCAGTTCTTC; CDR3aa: CASSLRTSGVYNEQFF
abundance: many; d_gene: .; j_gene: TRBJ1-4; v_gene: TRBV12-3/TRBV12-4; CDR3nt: TGTGCCAGCAGGGGCTTATCCGCAACTAATGAAAAACTGTTTTTT; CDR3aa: CASRGLSATNEKLFF
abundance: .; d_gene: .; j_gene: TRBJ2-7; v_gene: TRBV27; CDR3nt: TGTGCCAGCAGTTTCTTCGGGGGGCGCCTGGACGAGCAGTACTTC; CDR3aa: CASSFFGGRLDEQYF
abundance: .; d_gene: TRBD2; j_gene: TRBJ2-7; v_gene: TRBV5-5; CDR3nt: TGTGCCAGCAGGGTTGGGGCACTAGCGACGAGCTCCTACGACCAGTACTTC; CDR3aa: CASRVGALATSSYDQYF
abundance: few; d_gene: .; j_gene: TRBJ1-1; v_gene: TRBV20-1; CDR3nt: TGCAGTGCTAGAGATCCTTCCACTGAAGCTTTCTTT; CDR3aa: CSARDPSTEAFF
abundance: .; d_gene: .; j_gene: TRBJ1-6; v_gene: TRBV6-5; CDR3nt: TGTGCCAGCAGTTATTCACTAGACGGAATGTCACCCCTCCACTTT; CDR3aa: CASSYSLDGMSPLHF
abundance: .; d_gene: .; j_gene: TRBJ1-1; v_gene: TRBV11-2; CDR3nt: TGTGCCAGCAGCTTAGATTCGGGCCTAAACACTGAAGCTTTCTTT; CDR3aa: CASSLDSGLNTEAFF
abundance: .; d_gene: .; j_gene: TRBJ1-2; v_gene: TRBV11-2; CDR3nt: TGTGCCAGCGGGGGGGATGGGGGGTCCACAAGTGGCTACACCTTC; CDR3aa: CASGGDGGSTSGYTF
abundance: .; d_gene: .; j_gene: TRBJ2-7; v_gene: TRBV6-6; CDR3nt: TGTGCCAGTGTTCTCCCAGGAAGGTACGAGCAGTACTTC; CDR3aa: CASVLPGRYEQYF
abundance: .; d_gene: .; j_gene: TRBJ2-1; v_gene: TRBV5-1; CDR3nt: TGCGCCAGCAGCTTGTCCGGGCGATACAATGAGCAGTTCTTC; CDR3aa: CASSLSGRYNEQFF
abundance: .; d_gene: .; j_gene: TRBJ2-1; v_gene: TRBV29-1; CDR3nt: TGCAGCGTTGAACATGTACGGGGACTGAATGAGCAGTTCTTC; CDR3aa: CSVEHVRGLNEQFF
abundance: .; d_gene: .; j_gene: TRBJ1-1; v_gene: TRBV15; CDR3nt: TGTGCCACCAGCAATCCGAACACTGAAGCTTTCTTT; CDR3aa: CATSNPNTEAFF
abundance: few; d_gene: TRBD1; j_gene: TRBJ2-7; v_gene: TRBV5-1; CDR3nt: TGCGCCAGCAGCTTGTGGGACAGGGACAACGAGCAGTACTTC; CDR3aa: CASSLWDRDNEQYF
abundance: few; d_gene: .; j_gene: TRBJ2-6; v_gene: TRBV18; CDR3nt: TGTGCCAGCTCGGCGGGACAGAGCTCTGGGGCCAACGTCCTGACTTTC; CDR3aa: CASSAGQSSGANVLTF
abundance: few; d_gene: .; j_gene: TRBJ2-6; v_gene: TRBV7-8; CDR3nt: TGTGCCAGCAGCCCGCGGGGCAGGATCATCTCTGGGGCCAACGTCCTGACTTTC; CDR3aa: CASSPRGRIISGANVLTF
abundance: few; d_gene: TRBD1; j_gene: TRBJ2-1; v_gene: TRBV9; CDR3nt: TGTGCCAGCAGCCCGAACCCAGGGCCGACAGGGTACAATGAGCAGTTCTTC; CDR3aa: CASSPNPGPTGYNEQFF